Each of the 15 T cell receptor beta chains below was sequenced from the same sample in a study of blood T cell repertoires in COVID-19. Method: immunoSEQ multiplex PCR; TCRdb's copy keeps in-frame clones and lacks some. The data hold 140,000 to 150,000 clones, with 79% observed a single time. The specimen sequenced was peripheral blood. The source is a man aged 50 to 60 with active or convalescent COVID-19.

This clone was observed once. The J gene is TRBJ1-1, the V gene TRBV7-2, with 10 bases aligning to TRBD1. CDR1 SGHTA and CDR2 FQGNSA come from the germline V gene. This CDR3 has 14 residues. V shed 5 bases, J shed 6 bases, and the junction held 6 bases outside the gene matches. CDR3 region: CASSPRQGAAEAFF. The CDR3 region has the DNA TGTGCCAGCAGCCCCCGACAGGGGGCAGCTGAAGCTTTCTTT.

The V gene is TRBV11-2, the J gene TRBJ2-6; no clear D. This CDR3 is 16 amino acids long. Germline-derived CDR1 and CDR2 are SGHAT and FQNNGV. Trimming left V 1 base short and J 0 bases short, with 7 bases between. The DNA for the CDR3 is TGTGCCAGCAGCTTAGTAAGGAGCTCTGGGGCCAACGTCCTGACTTTC. Encoded protein: CASSLVRSSGANVLTF.

The V gene is TRBV28, the J gene TRBJ2-1; 9 positions match TRBD2. V trimming: 6 bases; J trimming: 2 bases; junction bases outside the gene matches: 5. The CDR3 contains 15 residues. CDR1 and CDR2 from the germline V gene are MDHEN and SYDVKM. CDR3 nucleotides: TGTGCCAGCAGGAGCGGGAGGCCACCCTACAATGAGCAGTTCTTC. It yields the protein CASRSGRPPYNEQFF.

The chain employs TRBV10-3 and TRBJ1-1, with a possible D match to TRBD1 (5 bases). The length of the CDR3 is 12 residues. V gave up 4 bases and J gave up 6 bases, with 9 bases separating them. CDR1 is ENHRY and CDR2 is SYGVKD in the germline V gene. The chain's CDR3 is CAISGQGAEAFF. Written as DNA, the CDR3 is TGTGCCATCAGTGGGCAGGGTGCTGAAGCTTTCTTT.

The chain recombines TRBV27 with TRBJ2-1; TRBD2 might be the D (6 bases). The V gene lost 5 bases and the J gene lost 0 bases, with 11 bases spanning the gap. The CDR3 spans 15 residues. CDR1 MNHEY and CDR2 SMNVEV come from the germline V gene (reference sequence). The CDR3 loop reads CASSKGTGSYNEQFF. CDR3 nucleotides: TGTGCCAGCAGTAAAGGGACTGGCTCCTACAATGAGCAGTTCTTC.

CDR3 in DNA: TGTGCCAGCTCACCTAGGACAGGAAACAACTATGGCTACACCTTC. This sequence encodes CASSPRTGNNYGYTF. The rearrangement links TRBV18 to TRBJ1-2; 7 bases align to TRBD1. The CDR3 covers 15 residues. Losses at the gene ends were 3 bases for V and 2 bases for J; bases not matched to a gene: 6. Per germline, CDR1 KGHSH and CDR2 LQKENI.

DNA of the CDR3: TGTGCCAGCAGCTCTTCGGGCCTCGAAAGGGAGGACACTGAAGCTTTCTTT. Translated, it gives CASSSSGLEREDTEAFF. The J gene is TRBJ1-1, the V gene TRBV3-1 (or the pseudogene TRBV3-2); D not certain. Germline values: CDR1 LGHDT, CDR2 YNNKEL (reference sequence). The V end lost 5 bases, the J end lost 3 bases, and 22 bases lay between the germline ends. The CDR3 loop spans 17 amino acids.

The chain couples TRBV28 to TRBJ1-4; perhaps TRBD1 as D (5 bases). CDR3 size: 16 residues. Trimming shortened V by 4 bases and J by 7 bases, and 19 bases separated the two germline ends. Germline-derived CDR1 and CDR2 are MDHEN and SYDVKM. CDR3 loop: CASSSRGGVGLEKLFF. The CDR3 DNA reads TGTGCCAGCAGTTCTAGGGGAGGTGTGGGACTTGAAAAACTGTTTTTT.

The gene calls are TRBV2 and TRBJ2-5; a weak D match, TRBD2 (6 bases). V lost 3 bases, J lost 5 bases, and 22 bases lay in between. This CDR3 comprises 17 residues. Germline CDR1 is SNHLY and CDR2 is FYNNEI. Written as DNA, the CDR3 is TGTGCCAGCAGTGAGGGGGTAGCGGTCCCAGGAGGGGAGACCCAGTACTTC. The encoded protein is CASSEGVAVPGGETQYF.

The V gene is TRBV6-5, the J gene TRBJ2-7, with 9 bases fitting TRBD2. The trim removed 0 bases at V and 7 bases at J, leaving 7 bases unmatched. In germline, CDR1 is MNHEY, CDR2 SVGAGI. The CDR3 is 15 residues long. The CDR3 DNA reads as TGTGCCAGCAGTTACTCAACTAGCGGGCATCCAGAGCAGTACTTC. It yields the protein CASSYSTSGHPEQYF.

The rearrangement joins TRBV2 to TRBJ1-5; the D gene is possibly TRBD1 (5 bases). The germline CDR1 and CDR2 sequences are SNHLY and FYNNEI. The CDR3 totals 15 residues. The V gene lost 4 bases and the J gene lost 3 bases, with 13 bases spanning the gap. CDR3 in DNA: TGTGCCAGCAGTGTCGGTTTAGGGGTCAATCAGCCCCAGCATTTT. This encodes CASSVGLGVNQPQHF.

The chain joins TRBV7-6 to TRBJ2-7, with a weak D call TRBD1 (6 bases). The germline CDR1 and CDR2 sequences are SGHVS and FNYEAQ. The V gene lost 1 base and the J gene lost 9 bases, with 31 bases spanning the gap. This CDR3 comprises 19 residues. This CDR3 reads CASSLGWRTDRLGRMVQYF. The CDR3 nucleotides are TGTGCCAGCAGCTTAGGGTGGAGGACAGACCGACTGGGGCGGATGGTGCAGTACTTC.

This rearrangement joins TRBV6-5 to TRBJ1-1, with TRBD1 identical over 10 bases. The V and J ends lost 8 bases and 4 bases, in that order; junction bases with no gene match: 7. Germline V lookup: CDR1 MNHEY, CDR2 SVGAGI. The CDR3 runs to 14 residues. DNA for the CDR3: TGTGCCAGCGGGCCTCGGGACAGGGGCACTGAAGCTTTCTTT. Residues: CASGPRDRGTEAFF.

This chain connects TRBV5-5 to TRBJ1-5; D is perhaps TRBD1 (5 bases). Germline values: CDR1 SGHKS, CDR2 YYEKEE (reference sequence). The V end lost 2 bases, the J end lost 5 bases, and 11 bases lay between the germline ends. CDR3 length equals 14 residues. The DNA for the CDR3 is TGTGCCAGCAGCTTTCAGGGCAAGGATCAGCCCCAGCATTTT. Translated: CASSFQGKDQPQHF.

The J gene is TRBJ2-7, the V gene TRBV27; 8 bases line up with TRBD1. Trimming cost V 9 bases and J 12 bases; bases outside gene matches: 10. The germline gives CDR1 MNHEY, CDR2 SMNVEV (reference sequence). The CDR3 runs 11 residues. The CDR3 DNA reads TGTGCCAGTGGGGTCCGGGACAGGCGGTACTTC. Protein sequence: CASGVRDRRYF.